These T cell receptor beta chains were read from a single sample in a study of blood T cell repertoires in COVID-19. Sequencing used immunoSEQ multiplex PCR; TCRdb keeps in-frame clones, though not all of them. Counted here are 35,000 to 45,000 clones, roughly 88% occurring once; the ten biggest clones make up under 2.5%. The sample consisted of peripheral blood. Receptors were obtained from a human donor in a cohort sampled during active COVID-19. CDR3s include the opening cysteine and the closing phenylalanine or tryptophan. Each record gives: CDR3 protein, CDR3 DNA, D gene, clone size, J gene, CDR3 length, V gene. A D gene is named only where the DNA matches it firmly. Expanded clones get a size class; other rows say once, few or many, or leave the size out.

CDR3: CASSPLAGGGNGYTF
DNA: TGCGCCAGCAGCCCCCTCGCAGGGGGCGGGAATGGCTACACCTTC
D: TRBD1
size: -
J: TRBJ1-2
length: 15
V: TRBV5-1

CDR3: CASSSDRGSYGYTF
DNA: TGTGCCAGCAGTTCCGACAGGGGGAGCTATGGCTACACCTTC
D: TRBD1
size: once
J: TRBJ1-2
length: 14
V: TRBV2

CDR3: CASSHRVLETQYF
DNA: TGTGCCAGCAGCCACAGGGTTCTGGAGACCCAGTACTTC
D: -
size: -
J: TRBJ2-5
length: 13
V: TRBV3-1/TRBV3-2

CDR3: CASSPGQGSMGTEAFF
DNA: TGTGCCAGCTCACCGGGACAGGGTAGTATGGGTACTGAAGCTTTCTTT
D: TRBD1
size: few
J: TRBJ1-1
length: 16
V: TRBV18

CDR3: CASSPQAGEKLFF
DNA: TGTGCCAGCAGCCCTCAGGCGGGCGAAAAACTGTTTTTT
D: -
size: -
J: TRBJ1-4
length: 13
V: TRBV9

CDR3: CASRHRDIISYEQYF
DNA: TGTGCCAGCAGGCACCGGGACATAATATCCTACGAGCAGTACTTC
D: -
size: -
J: TRBJ2-7
length: 15
V: TRBV5-8

CDR3: CASRLTGTNFNEQFF
DNA: TGTGCCAGCAGGCTGACCGGGACTAATTTCAATGAGCAGTTCTTC
D: TRBD2
size: -
J: TRBJ2-1
length: 15
V: TRBV28

CDR3: CASSLSSLYEQYF
DNA: TGTGCCAGCAGCTTATCTTCCCTCTACGAGCAGTACTTC
D: -
size: -
J: TRBJ2-7
length: 13
V: TRBV7-9

CDR3: CASSYLAGGRYGYTF
DNA: TGTGCCAGCAGTTACTTAGCAGGGGGGCGGTATGGCTACACCTTC
D: TRBD1
size: -
J: TRBJ1-2
length: 15
V: TRBV6-5

CDR3: CASSEGTADTDTQYF
DNA: TGCGCCAGCAGCGAGGGGACAGCCGACACAGATACGCAGTATTTT
D: TRBD1
size: -
J: TRBJ2-3
length: 15
V: TRBV5-1

CDR3: CASSRAAGLNTGELFF
DNA: TGCGCCAGCAGCCGGGCGGCGGGCTTGAACACCGGGGAGCTGTTTTTT
D: -
size: -
J: TRBJ2-2
length: 16
V: TRBV4-1

CDR3: CASRVPGLEETQYF
DNA: TGCGCCAGCAGGGTCCCGGGACTAGAAGAGACCCAGTACTTC
D: TRBD2
size: -
J: TRBJ2-5
length: 14
V: TRBV5-1

CDR3: CASRRDTNYGYTF
DNA: TGTGCCAGCAGAAGGGACACAAACTATGGCTACACCTTC
D: -
size: -
J: TRBJ1-2
length: 13
V: TRBV2

CDR3: CASSSFSGGRTDTQYF
DNA: TGCGCCAGCAGCTCTTTTAGCGGGGGGCGCACAGATACGCAGTATTTT
D: TRBD2
size: -
J: TRBJ2-3
length: 16
V: TRBV5-1

CDR3: CASSEGHLNTEAFF
DNA: TGTGCCAGCAGTGAAGGACACCTGAACACTGAAGCTTTCTTT
D: -
size: few
J: TRBJ1-1
length: 14
V: TRBV6-1

CDR3: CASSLAAGISTEAFF
DNA: TGTGCCAGCAGCTTGGCCGCAGGGATTAGCACTGAAGCTTTCTTT
D: -
size: -
J: TRBJ1-1
length: 15
V: TRBV5-4

CDR3: CASSPTGGGDQPQHF
DNA: TGTGCCAGCAGCCCGACAGGGGGCGGAGATCAGCCCCAGCATTTT
D: TRBD1
size: -
J: TRBJ1-5
length: 15
V: TRBV28

CDR3: CASQGDFYEQYF
DNA: TGTGCCAGCCAGGGGGACTTCTACGAGCAGTACTTC
D: -
size: -
J: TRBJ2-7
length: 12
V: TRBV6-6

CDR3: CASSSRGSQETQYF
DNA: TGTGCCAGCAGCTCCAGGGGATCCCAAGAGACCCAGTACTTC
D: -
size: -
J: TRBJ2-5
length: 14
V: TRBV11-2

CDR3: CASRRGAQETQYF
DNA: TGTGCCAGCAGGCGGGGGGCCCAAGAGACCCAGTACTTC
D: TRBD2
size: -
J: TRBJ2-5
length: 13
V: TRBV2

CDR3: CASSAWDTAYEQYF
DNA: TGTGCCAGCAGCGCTTGGGACACCGCGTACGAGCAGTACTTC
D: -
size: -
J: TRBJ2-7
length: 14
V: TRBV7-2

CDR3: CASSPGGALYNEQFF
DNA: TGTGCCAGCAGCCCCGGGGGGGCTCTTTACAATGAGCAGTTCTTC
D: TRBD2
size: -
J: TRBJ2-1
length: 15
V: TRBV11-2

CDR3: CASSPPDGGPTTNEKLFF
DNA: TGTGCCAGCTCACCACCAGACGGGGGGCCTACAACTAATGAAAAACTGTTTTTT
D: -
size: -
J: TRBJ1-4
length: 18
V: TRBV18

CDR3: CASSLGGGGAPHNEQFF
DNA: TGTGCCAGCAGCTTAGGGGGCGGGGGGGCCCCTCACAATGAGCAGTTCTTC
D: TRBD2
size: -
J: TRBJ2-1
length: 17
V: TRBV11-3

CDR3: CASSFGLALYNEQFF
DNA: TGTGCCAGCAGCTTTGGACTAGCCCTCTACAATGAGCAGTTCTTC
D: TRBD2
size: once
J: TRBJ2-1
length: 15
V: TRBV7-2

CDR3: CAWSALRPLELYNEQFF
DNA: TGTGCCTGGAGTGCCCTAAGACCGTTGGAGCTCTACAATGAGCAGTTCTTC
D: -
size: -
J: TRBJ2-1
length: 17
V: TRBV30

CDR3: CASSIQGRGEQFF
DNA: TGTGCCAGTAGTATACAGGGAAGGGGTGAGCAGTTCTTC
D: -
size: -
J: TRBJ2-1
length: 13
V: TRBV19

CDR3: CASSVGYDVTYNEQFF
DNA: TGTGCCAGCAGCGTAGGCTACGATGTTACCTACAATGAGCAGTTCTTC
D: -
size: -
J: TRBJ2-1
length: 16
V: TRBV9

CDR3: CASSLRLPGGSYNEQFF
DNA: TGTGCCAGCAGCCTAAGGCTTCCGGGGGGCTCCTACAATGAGCAGTTCTTC
D: TRBD2
size: -
J: TRBJ2-1
length: 17
V: TRBV11-2

CDR3: CASSQRGSMDEQYF
DNA: TGCGCCAGCAGCCAAAGGGGCAGCATGGACGAGCAGTACTTC
D: -
size: -
J: TRBJ2-7
length: 14
V: TRBV4-1

CDR3: CAWSIREKLFF
DNA: TGTGCCTGGAGTATCAGGGAAAAACTGTTTTTT
D: -
size: -
J: TRBJ1-4
length: 11
V: TRBV30